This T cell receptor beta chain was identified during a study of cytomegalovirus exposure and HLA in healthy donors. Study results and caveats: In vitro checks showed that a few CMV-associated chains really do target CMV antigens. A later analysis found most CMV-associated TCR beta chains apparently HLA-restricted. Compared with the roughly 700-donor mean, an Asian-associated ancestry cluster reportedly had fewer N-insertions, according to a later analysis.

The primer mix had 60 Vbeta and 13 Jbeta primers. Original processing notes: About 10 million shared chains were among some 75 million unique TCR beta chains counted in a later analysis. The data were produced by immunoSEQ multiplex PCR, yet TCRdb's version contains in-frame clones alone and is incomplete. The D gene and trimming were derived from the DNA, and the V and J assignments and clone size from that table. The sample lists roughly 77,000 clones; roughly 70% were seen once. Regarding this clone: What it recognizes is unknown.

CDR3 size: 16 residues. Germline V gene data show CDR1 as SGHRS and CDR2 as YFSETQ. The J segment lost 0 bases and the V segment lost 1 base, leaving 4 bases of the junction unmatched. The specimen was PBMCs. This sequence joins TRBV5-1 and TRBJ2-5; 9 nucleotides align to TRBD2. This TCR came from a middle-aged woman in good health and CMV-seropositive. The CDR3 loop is CASSLYSGGHQETQYF. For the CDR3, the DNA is TGCGCCAGCAGCTTGTATAGCGGGGGACACCAAGAGACCCAGTACTTC.